This T cell receptor beta chain came from a study of T cell responses to AZD1222 COVID-19 vaccine (dated by TCRdb to about 2021). Looking at the study overall: TCR sequencing was performed for roughly 250 trial participants, of whom around 200 were given two doses of AZD1222 and approximately 25 were given two doses of MenACWY control vaccine. Trial participants were enrolled by age into 18-55, 56-69 and 70-plus year subgroups, with about 150, 28 and 57 TCR-sequenced participants respectively.

The CDR3 regions of human TCRbeta chains were subjected to immunosequencing. Processing in the source paper ran as follows. Repertoire TCRs were checked for matches against a reference library of SARS-CoV-2-specific TCRs that had been generated using the MIRA antigen-specificity platform. Breadth meant the fraction of unique TCRs that were SARS-CoV-2-associated, whereas depth meant the fraction of total T cells that were SARS-CoV-2-associated. Using the MIRA data, every spike-specific TCR was mapped to the spike region that the TCR reacted to and assigned to either a CD4 or a CD8 class. Log10-transformed breadth and depth values were compared by one-way ANOVA with Sidak's multiple comparisons tests. TCRdb's version of the immuneACCESS table is confined to in-frame rearrangements and falls short of the full clone set. An unresolved V gene accounts for under half of the shortfall where checked; the remainder is of unknown origin. That table gives V, J and clone size, and the DNA gave D and trimming. The sample data list under 150,000 clones, and roughly nine tenths of these were observed just once. The ten top clones hold 9.5% of the sample.

In light of the paper, this sample's time point label describes: about 28 days (+/-7) after the second vaccine dose. AZD1222 recipients given second doses at about 4 weeks or at about 12 weeks were pooled, since spike-specific TCR depth and breadth were not found to differ between the two schedules. The vaccinee samples were drawn from two UK trials, COV001 and COV002, one of which was a single-blind randomized controlled phase 2/3 trial testing AZD1222 (ChAdOx1 nCoV-19) in healthy adults. For TCRbeta chain sequencing, PBMC samples from trial participants were taken at day 0 and at day 28 after the second dose. Points on this clone: Its target antigen remains unknown. No base quality information exists; no much larger clone differs at one position.

The CDR3 has 16 amino acids, counting the end cysteine and phenylalanine. Kept here is only the CDR3 DNA, which spans 48 bases and is read in frame from base 1. CDR1 MNHEY and CDR2 SVGEGT are derived from the germline V gene. Trimming removed 5 bases from V and 0 bases from J; the gene matches leave 9 bases unexplained. Results the study describes overall, beyond this receptor: Epitopes outside the regions mutated in the B.1.351 and B.1.1.7 variants were reportedly recognized by nearly half of the unique spike-specific TCRs. Vaccine-associated CD4 TCRs spanned the whole spike protein, with dominant responses in regions 160-218 and 743-854. Because no day 14 peak-response samples were available, repertoires were characterized only after the peak T cell response. In the small 56-69-year group, the increase in depth fell short of significance, most likely because of low power. Conclusions about previously exposed vaccinees are limited because only a handful of AZD1222 recipients were SARS-CoV-2 seropositive at baseline. Participants were mostly white British, with more females than males. The authors suggested clonal diversity may have been underestimated. Spike-specific TCR breadth and depth rose significantly after two AZD1222 doses compared with day 0 and with MenACWY recipients.

The receptor chain draws on TRBV6-2 or TRBV6-3 and TRBJ1-1, and TRBD1 aligns with 7 junction nucleotides. The sample consisted of peripheral blood, taken 28 days after the second AZD1222 dose. The clonotype was recovered from an adult who received the AZD1222 COVID-19 vaccine. The sequence in DNA is TGTGCCAGCAGTCCACCCGGACAGGCGATGAACACTGAAGCTTTCTTT. Protein translation: CASSPPGQAMNTEAFF.